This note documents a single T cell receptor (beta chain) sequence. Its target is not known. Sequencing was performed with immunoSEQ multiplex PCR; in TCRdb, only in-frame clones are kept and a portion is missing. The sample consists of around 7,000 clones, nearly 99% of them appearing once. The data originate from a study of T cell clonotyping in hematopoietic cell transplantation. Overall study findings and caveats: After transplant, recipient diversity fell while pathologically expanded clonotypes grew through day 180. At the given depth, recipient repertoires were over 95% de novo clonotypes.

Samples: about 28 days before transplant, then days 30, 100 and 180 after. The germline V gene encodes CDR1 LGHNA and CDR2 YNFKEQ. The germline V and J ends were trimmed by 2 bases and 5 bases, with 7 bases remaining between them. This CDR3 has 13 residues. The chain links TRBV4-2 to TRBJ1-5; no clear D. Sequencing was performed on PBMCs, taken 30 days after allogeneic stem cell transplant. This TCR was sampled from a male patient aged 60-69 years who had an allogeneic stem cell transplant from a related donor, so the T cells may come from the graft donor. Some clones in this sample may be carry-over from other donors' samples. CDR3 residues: CASSQPRDQPQHF. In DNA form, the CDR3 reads TGTGCCAGCAGCCAACCCCGGGATCAGCCCCAGCATTTT.